Each of the 29 T cell receptor beta chains below was sequenced from the same sample in a study of T cells in Graves' hyperthyroidism and ophthalmopathy (dated by TCRdb to about 2019). To prepare the library, multiplex PCR was applied. Sequenced on an Illumina HiSeq 2000. The TCR beta CDR3 regions were amplified from the RNA transcripts. The TCR CDR3 was subjected to a first round of RT-PCR using the HTBI primer set and the Qiagen OneStep RT-PCR kit. TCRdb trimmed public reads at Q25 via fastp, called clones via MiXCR and kept in-frame beta chains. Under each unique CDR3 protein, matching rows form one entry showing the most common genes and DNA. The sample table shows about 680,000 distinct CDR3 sequences, and about 35% are seen once. Approximately 31% of the sample goes to the ten largest clones. The sequenced material came from blood. The receptors come from a woman aged 35 to 49 with Graves' hyperthyroidism.

CDR3 region: CSVGDGDQPQHF. The DNA for the CDR3 is TGCAGCGTTGGGGACGGGGATCAGCCCCAGCATTTT. The chain is built from TRBV29-1 and TRBJ1-5, with TRBD1 as a possible D gene (5 bases). V lost 4 bases, J lost 5 bases, and 9 bases lay in between. CDR1 and CDR2 (germline): SQVTM, ANQGSEA. CDR3 size: 12 residues.

V and J are TRBV7-2 and TRBJ2-5, with 9 bases identical to TRBD2. Losses at the gene ends were 1 base for V and 2 bases for J; bases not matched to a gene: 5. From germline, CDR1 is SGHTA and CDR2 FQGNSA. The CDR3 loop spans 16 amino acids. CDR3 DNA: TGTGCCAGCAGCTTAGTAGGGCGGGGGGGACAAGAGACCCAGTACTTC. Its protein is CASSLVGRGGQETQYF.

On this clonotype: A clone one base away is much larger, so this may be a read error. The chain uses TRBV20-1 and TRBJ2-7, with D unclear. Between the trimmed V and J ends, which lost 0 bases and 3 bases, there was a span of 6 bases. The germline CDR1 and CDR2 sequences are DFQATT and SNEGSKA (reference sequence). This CDR3 contains 12 residues. This CDR3 reads CSAREVGYEQYF. In DNA, the CDR3 is TGCAGTGCTAGAGAGGTAGGCTACGAGCAGTACTTC.

Only one count was recorded for this clonotype. The chain links TRBV10-3 to TRBJ1-1; weak D call: TRBD1 (6 bases). CDR3 length: 15 residues. V was pared by 3 bases and J by 2 bases, with 13 bases between. The germline gives CDR1 ENHRY, CDR2 SYGVKD. The CDR3 DNA follows: TGTGCCATCAGTGAAACGGGGGGGCCAAACACTGAAGCTTTCTTT. Amino acid sequence: CAISETGGPNTEAFF.

This clonotype was recorded once. The rearrangement uses TRBV10-3 and TRBJ2-2; the match to TRBD2 covers 11 bases. Germline V CDR1 and CDR2: ENHRY, SYGVKD. The V gene end was trimmed by 5 bases and the J gene end by 4 bases; junction bases not matched to a gene: 6. This CDR3 comprises 16 residues. CDR3: CAISSTSGAGTGELFF. The CDR3 DNA is TGTGCCATCAGTTCGACTAGCGGGGCCGGCACCGGGGAGCTGTTTTTT.

The chain is built from TRBV12-3 or TRBV12-4 and TRBJ1-4, with D possibly TRBD1 on 5 matching bases. The CDR3 runs 17 residues. Trimming removed 3 bases at V and 0 bases at J, with 14 bases between. CDR3 bases: TGTGCCAGCAGTTTGGGGCCCTTCGATTCAACTAATGAAAAACTGTTTTTT. This gives the protein CASSLGPFDSTNEKLFF.

This clonotype occurred a few times. The chain carries TRBV9 and TRBJ2-2, with 13 bases identical to TRBD2. Germline CDR1 is SGDLS and CDR2 is YYNGEE. J lost 4 bases, V lost 6 bases, and 18 bases had no gene match. The CDR3 runs 20 residues. DNA for the CDR3: TGTGCCAGCACCCCCTCAACCGGGACTAGCGGGATAGTGGGCACCGGGGAGCTGTTTTTT. Protein sequence: CASTPSTGTSGIVGTGELFF.

This clonotype was seen many times. This CDR3 is CSARLDSAYEQYF. In nucleotides, the CDR3 is TGCAGTGCTAGATTGGACTCAGCCTACGAGCAGTACTTC. The chain joins TRBV20-1 to TRBJ2-7; D is perhaps TRBD2 (5 bases). Trimming pared 2 bases from V and 2 bases from J, leaving 10 bases between. The CDR3 totals 13 residues. The germline gives CDR1 DFQATT, CDR2 SNEGSKA (reference sequence).

At least ten counts were recorded for this clonotype. The chain joins TRBV7-2 to TRBJ1-4; TRBD1 might be the D (5 bases). This CDR3 has 15 residues. V was trimmed by 5 bases and J by 8 bases, leaving 18 bases between them. CDR1 is SGHTA and CDR2 is FQGNSA in the germline V gene. CDR3 DNA sequence: TGTGCCAGCAGCCGCGGTTGGGGCTGGGAGGAAAAACTGTTTTTT. Residues: CASSRGWGWEEKLFF.

The chain employs TRBV12-3 or TRBV12-4 and TRBJ2-7; D ambiguous. Trimming took 4 bases from V and 5 from J, leaving 12 bases between them. This CDR3 has 13 amino acids. For the CDR3, the DNA is TGTGCCAGCAGTTCCTCGTTGCTCCACGAGCAGTACTTC. This encodes CASSSSLLHEQYF.

This clonotype has a single count. The chain uses TRBV29-1 and TRBJ1-1; D uncertain. Germline CDR1 SQVTM, CDR2 ANQGSEA. Trimming stripped 3 bases from V and 7 bases from J, with 15 bases between. The CDR3 has 13 amino acids. The CDR3 DNA is TGCAGCGTTGACGACGGGGTGACCCGTGAAGCTTTCTTT. Its translation is CSVDDGVTREAFF.

This clonotype was detected ten times or more. This chain joins TRBV24-1 and TRBJ2-2; D may be TRBD1 (5 bases). V gave up 2 bases and J gave up 9 bases, with 18 bases separating them. CDR1 and CDR2 from the germline V gene are KGHDR and SFDVKD. The CDR3 loop spans 16 amino acids. The CDR3 is CATSDSPGAFTRELFF. Here the CDR3 DNA reads TGTGCCACCAGTGATTCCCCTGGGGCCTTTACCCGGGAGCTGTTTTTT.

With regard to this clonotype: A single base separates this from a much larger clone, so it may be a read error. The chain joins TRBV15 to TRBJ1-1; D is unresolved. Germline values: CDR1 LNHNV, CDR2 YYDKDF (reference sequence). The ends were cut back, 3 bases at V and 0 bases at J, with 11 bases in the middle. The CDR3 loop spans 15 amino acids. In DNA form, the CDR3 reads TGTGCCACCAGCAGCCTAAACCGGCTGAACACTGAAGCTTTCTTT. Translated: CATSSLNRLNTEAFF.

This clonotype has just a few counts. The chain has TRBV9 and TRBJ2-5, with no clear D. Deletions cut 3 bases from V and 1 base from J, with 7 bases between. This CDR3 region has 13 residues. Germline CDR1 reads SGDLS; CDR2 reads YYNGEE. CDR3 sequence reads: CASSAGFQETQYF. DNA for the CDR3: TGTGCCAGCAGCGCGGGCTTCCAAGAGACCCAGTACTTC.

This clonotype was detected many times. The CDR3 DNA follows: TGCAGCGTTGATGACCGGCAGGGCTATGGCTACACCTTC. This gives the protein CSVDDRQGYGYTF. This chain joins TRBV29-1 and TRBJ1-2, with a possible D match to TRBD1 (5 bases). V was clipped by 3 bases and J by 4 bases, with 12 bases between them. CDR3 length: 13 residues. From germline, CDR1 is SQVTM and CDR2 ANQGSEA.

This clonotype was detected many times. V gene TRBV7-2 combines with J gene TRBJ1-1; D possibly corresponds to TRBD1 (5 bases). This CDR3 is built from 14 residues. V was clipped by 5 bases and J by 5 bases, with 15 bases between them. Germline V gene data show CDR1 as SGHTA and CDR2 as FQGNSA. Here the CDR3 reads CASSLQGYRTEAFF. CDR3 DNA sequence: TGTGCCAGCAGCCTACAAGGTTACAGGACTGAAGCTTTCTTT.

The genes are TRBV19 and TRBJ1-6; D may be TRBD1 (5 bases). CDR1 and CDR2 from the germline V gene are LNHDA and SQIVND (reference sequence). This CDR3 comprises 16 residues. V was clipped by 0 bases and J by 1 base, with 7 bases between them. The CDR3 DNA sequence: TGTGCCAGTAGTATAGATCCAGGGTCCTATAATTCACCCCTCCACTTT. It encodes CASSIDPGSYNSPLHF.

As for this clonotype: The junction shows a germline mismatch at one end, possibly a read error. The chain couples TRBV7-9 to TRBJ1-5; 9 bases are shared with TRBD1. The CDR3 has 16 amino acids. Per the germline V gene, CDR1 is SEHNR and CDR2 is FQNEAQ (reference sequence). CDR3 sequence reads: CASSQNRGRGNQPQHF. The CDR3 DNA sequence: TGCGCCAGCAGCCAGAACAGGGGGCGAGGCAATCAGCCCCAGCATTTT.

This clonotype has ten or more counts. The chain uses TRBV6-2 or TRBV6-3 and TRBJ2-7; D tentatively reads TRBD1 or TRBD2 (5 bases each). Trimming took off 9 bases at V and 2 bases at J, with 14 bases between the two ends. This CDR3 has 13 residues. CDR1 and CDR2 from the germline V gene are MNHEY and SVGEGT. CDR3 in amino acids: CASSRGRAYEQYF. CDR3 in DNA: TGTGCCAGTTCGAGGGGCAGAGCCTACGAGCAGTACTTC.

Many counts were recorded for this clonotype. The rearrangement links TRBV29-1 to TRBJ2-7; TRBD1 is a possible D gene (6 bases). Between the trimmed V and J ends, which lost 3 bases and 4 bases, there was a span of 13 bases. CDR1 SQVTM and CDR2 ANQGSEA come from the germline V gene. The length of the CDR3 is 13 residues. The CDR3 bases are TGCAGCGTTGAGTGGGGGCAAGAGTACGAGCAGTACTTC. Protein sequence: CSVEWGQEYEQYF.

Note on this clonotype: This clone may be a read error of a much larger clone one base away. This rearrangement joins TRBV5-5 to TRBJ2-7; D remains unclear. CDR1 SGHKS and CDR2 YYEKEE come from the germline V gene (reference sequence). This CDR3 spans 12 amino acids. CDR3 amino acids: CASSHVTGGQYF. In nucleotides, the CDR3 is TGCGCCAGCAGCCACGTAACGGGCGGGCAGTACTTC.

This clonotype was seen a few times. The chain recombines TRBV6-6 with TRBJ2-7, with 9 bases identical to TRBD1. CDR1 and CDR2 from the germline V gene are MNHNY and SVGAGI (reference sequence). The CDR3 has 15 amino acids. V dropped 6 bases and J dropped 5; count of bases not matched to a gene: 11. The CDR3 DNA reads TGTGCCAGCAGCCGACCCCGGGACAGGGACCACGAGCAGTACTTC. Protein product: CASSRPRDRDHEQYF.

This clonotype was observed a few times. V usage is TRBV7-9 and J usage is TRBJ1-6, with unresolved D. Germline loops: CDR1 SEHNR, CDR2 FQNEAQ (reference sequence). CDR3 size: 13 residues. The V and J ends lost 5 bases and 9 bases respectively, with 11 bases between them. This chain's CDR3 is CASSPVRGSPLHF. CDR3 in DNA: TGTGCCAGCAGCCCCGTAAGAGGTTCACCCCTCCACTTT.

The chain is built from TRBV9 and TRBJ2-5, with D perhaps matching TRBD1 (7 bases). Trimming took 5 bases from V and 0 from J, leaving 26 bases between them. The CDR3 runs to 19 residues. CDR1 is SGDLS, CDR2 YYNGEE, per germline. CDR3 in DNA: TGTGCCAGCAGTTATCCACCCGGGACAGTGGCGGGGAACCAAGAGACCCAGTACTTC. This encodes CASSYPPGTVAGNQETQYF.

With regard to this clonotype: This may come from a read error, since a much larger clone is one base off. The CDR3 ends on some other residue instead of the conserved phenylalanine or tryptophan, so this is likely a read error. The V and J genes are TRBV10-1 and TRBJ1-1; a weak D match, TRBD1 (5 bases). CDR3 length: 13 residues. Germline lookup yields CDR1 WNHNN and CDR2 SYGVQD (reference sequence). V was clipped by 7 bases and J by 3 bases, with 12 bases between them. The CDR3 sequence is CASNQGFDTEAFL. The CDR3 region has the DNA TGCGCCAGCAACCAGGGTTTCGACACTGAAGCTTTCCTT.

As to this clonotype: This could be a read error, since a much larger clone is one nucleotide away. The chain combines TRBV6-5 with TRBJ2-6; a possible D gene is TRBD2 (6 bases). The CDR3 loop spans 14 amino acids. Germline CDR1 and CDR2: MNHEY and SVGAGI. In DNA form, the CDR3 reads TGTGCCGGCAGTTGGACGGGCGGGGCGGACGTCCTGACTTTC. It codes for CAGSWTGGADVLTF.

This clonotype appeared many times. This rearrangement joins TRBV14 to TRBJ1-1; D call uncertain. V was clipped by 1 base and J by 2 bases, with 8 bases between them. From germline, CDR1 is SGHDN and CDR2 FVKESK. CDR3 length: 14 residues. The CDR3 loop is CASSQVKLNTEAFF. The CDR3 DNA sequence: TGTGCCAGCAGCCAAGTGAAGCTAAACACTGAAGCTTTCTTT. Using reference TRBV14 and TRBJ1-1 for the parts outside the CDR3, the full variable domain is EAGVTQFPSHSVIEKGQTVTLRCDPISGHDNLYWYRRVMGKEIKFLLHFVKESKQDESGMPNNRFLAERTGGTYSTLKVQPAELEDSGVYFCASSQVKLNTEAFFGQGTRLTVV.

This clonotype was found many times. The rearrangement joins TRBV12-3 or TRBV12-4 to TRBJ1-1; D call uncertain. V lost 2 bases to trimming and J lost 1 base, with 5 bases between them. The CDR3 consists of 13 residues. This CDR3 is CASSLWSNTEAFF. The CDR3 bases are TGTGCCAGCAGTTTATGGTCGAACACTGAAGCTTTCTTT.

Many counts were recorded for this clonotype. The rearrangement joins TRBV7-8 to TRBJ2-5; D remains ambiguous. V lost 1 base to trimming and J lost 2 bases, with 8 bases between them. Germline loops: CDR1 SGHVS, CDR2 FQNEAQ. The CDR3 runs to 14 residues. CDR3 loop: CASSLVTRQETQYF. The CDR3 DNA is TGTGCCAGCAGCTTAGTGACCCGGCAAGAGACCCAGTACTTC.